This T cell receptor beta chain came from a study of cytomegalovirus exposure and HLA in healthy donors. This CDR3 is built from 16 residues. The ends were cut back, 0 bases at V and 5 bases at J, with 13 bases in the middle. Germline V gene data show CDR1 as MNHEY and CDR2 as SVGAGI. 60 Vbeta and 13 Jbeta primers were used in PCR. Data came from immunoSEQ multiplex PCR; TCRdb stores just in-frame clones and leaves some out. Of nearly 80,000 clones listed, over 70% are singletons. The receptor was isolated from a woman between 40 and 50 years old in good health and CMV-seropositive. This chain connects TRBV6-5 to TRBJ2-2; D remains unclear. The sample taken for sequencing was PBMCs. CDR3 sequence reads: CASSYSLLLETGELFF. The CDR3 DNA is TGTGCCAGCAGTTACTCGTTGCTACTTGAAACCGGGGAGCTGTTTTTT.